A selection of T cell receptor beta chains follows, all from one sample in a study of STAT3 mutations in large granular lymphocyte leukemia. Profiled with immunoSEQ multiplex PCR; TCRdb holds only in-frame clones, not every one. Of about 42,000 clones listed, 80% to 85% are singletons. Specimen: PBMCs. These receptors all stem from a human donor with T large granular lymphocyte leukemia. Some clones in this sample may be carry-over from other donors' samples. The CDR3 runs from the conserved cysteine through the conserved F or W. A D gene is named only where the DNA matches it firmly. Part of the rows lack a size; the others show once, few, many or a class for expanded clones.

>TRBV5-1|TRBJ2-3|-|-
TGCGCCAGCAGCTTGGGACAGATTAGCACAGATACGCAGTATTTT
CASSLGQISTDTQYF
>TRBV27|TRBJ2-1|-|TRBD2
TGTGCCAGCAGTTTATCGGCGGGGGGATACAATGAGCAGTTCTTC
CASSLSAGGYNEQFF
>TRBV25-1|TRBJ2-7|-|-
TGTGCCAGCAAAGAAGATATTTTCTACGAGCAGTACTTC
CASKEDIFYEQYF
>TRBV9|TRBJ2-2|once|TRBD2
TGTGCCAGCAGCGTAGCTTTGGGGACTAGCGTCCCCGGGGAGCTGTTTTTT
CASSVALGTSVPGELFF
>TRBV19|TRBJ1-1|-|-
TGTGCCAGTAGTATGGGACGGCTCATGAACACTGAAGCTTTCTTT
CASSMGRLMNTEAFF
>TRBV29-1|TRBJ2-6|-|TRBD1
TGCAGCGCACGGACAGGGGAGGCTGGGGCCAACGTCCTGACTTTC
CSARTGEAGANVLTF
>TRBV30|TRBJ2-3|-|TRBD2
TGTGCCTGGACCCTAGCGGGGTTGGATACGCAGTATTTT
CAWTLAGLDTQYF
>TRBV2|TRBJ1-4|-|-
TGTGCCAGCCGGGGGAGTTTAAATGAAAAACTGTTTTTT
CASRGSLNEKLFF
>TRBV4-3|TRBJ2-6|-|TRBD1
TGCGCCAGCAGCCTACATGACAGGGCCGGGGCCAACGTCCTGACTTTC
CASSLHDRAGANVLTF
>TRBV25-1|TRBJ1-2|-|-
TGTGCCAGCCAGGGTGTGAACTATGGCTACACCTTC
CASQGVNYGYTF
>TRBV4-1|TRBJ1-5|-|-
TGCGCCAGCTCCTTTGACACGGGGGGTCAGCCCCAGCATTTT
CASSFDTGGQPQHF
>TRBV5-6|TRBJ2-2|-|-
TGTGCCAGCAGCTTGGCCCGGGGGGCCGGGAGGAACACCGGGGAGCTGTTTTTT
CASSLARGAGRNTGELFF
>TRBV5-1|TRBJ2-1|-|TRBD1
TGCGCCAGCAGCGACACCGGGACAGTCTACAATGAGCAGTTCTTC
CASSDTGTVYNEQFF
>TRBV9|TRBJ2-1|-|-
TGTGCCAGCAGCGTATGGGGGGATGGGACCTACAATGAGCAGTTCTTC
CASSVWGDGTYNEQFF
>TRBV6-5|TRBJ1-1|-|-
TGTGCCAGCAGTTCCAGGAGGGTGAACACTGAAGCTTTCTTT
CASSSRRVNTEAFF
>TRBV11-2|TRBJ1-1|once|-
TGTGCCAGCAGCTTAGGGTATGGGAACACTGAAGCTTTCTTT
CASSLGYGNTEAFF